A selection of T cell receptor beta chains follows, all from one sample in a study of blood T cells in healthy people across ages. TCRdb reprocessed the 5' RACE reads with MiXCR, giving one entry per CDR3 protein. The sample includes 550,000 to 800,000 distinct CDR3 sequences, roughly 32% of them seen just once. Sequencing used blood. These receptor sequences come from a woman over 75 in good health. CDR3s include the opening cysteine and the closing phenylalanine or tryptophan. A D gene is named only where the DNA matches it firmly. Not all rows give a size; the values are once, few, many and, for expanded clones, a class.

.	TRBV6-5	.	TRBJ2-5	CASSYDLAATQYF	TGTGCCAGCAGTTACGACTTGGCGGCTACCCAGTACTTC
TRBD1	TRBV7-8	.	TRBJ2-1	CACIPYRQGSYNEQFF	TGTGCCTGCATCCCCTACCGACAGGGCTCCTACAATGAGCAGTTCTTC
.	TRBV20-1	many	TRBJ1-2	CSHYGRGWNYGYTF	TGCAGTCACTACGGACGGGGGTGGAACTATGGCTACACCTTC
.	TRBV5-1	.	TRBJ2-1	CASSWVGRRDEQFF	TGCGCCAGCAGCTGGGTGGGCAGAAGGGATGAGCAGTTCTTC
TRBD2	TRBV5-1	many	TRBJ2-3	CASSSGLAGGTSTDTQYF	TGCGCCAGCAGCTCGGGACTAGCGGGGGGGACCAGCACAGATACGCAGTATTTT
.	TRBV15	few	TRBJ1-1	CATSTLRGANTEAFF	TGTGCCACCAGCACCTTACGGGGAGCGAACACTGAAGCTTTCTTT
.	TRBV7-9	.	TRBJ1-1	CASSLNPTVNTEAFF	TGTGCCAGCAGTCTCAACCCGACGGTGAACACTGAAGCTTTCTTT
.	TRBV12-3/TRBV12-4	many	TRBJ2-4	CASSSTGNLVAKNIQYF	TGTGCCAGCAGTTCGACAGGAAACCTCGTAGCCAAAAACATTCAGTACTTC
.	TRBV7-3	.	TRBJ2-7	CASSHRVNEQYF	TGTGCCAGCAGCCACAGGGTTAACGAGCAGTACTTC
.	TRBV27	.	TRBJ1-2	CASSSRSRDGYTF	TGTGCCAGCAGTTCACGCTCCAGAGATGGCTACACCTTC